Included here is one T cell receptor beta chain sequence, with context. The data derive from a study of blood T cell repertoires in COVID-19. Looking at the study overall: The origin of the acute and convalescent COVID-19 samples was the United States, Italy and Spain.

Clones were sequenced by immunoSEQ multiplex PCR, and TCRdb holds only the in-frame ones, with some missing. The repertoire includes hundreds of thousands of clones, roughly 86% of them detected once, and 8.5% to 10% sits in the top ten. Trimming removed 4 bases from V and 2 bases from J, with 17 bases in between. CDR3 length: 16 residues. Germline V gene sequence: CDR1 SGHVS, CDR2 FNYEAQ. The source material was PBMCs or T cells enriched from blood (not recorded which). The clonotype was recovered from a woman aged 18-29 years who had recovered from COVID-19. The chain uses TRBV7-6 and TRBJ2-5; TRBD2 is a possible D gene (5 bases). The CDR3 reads CASSYGPRRRQETQYF. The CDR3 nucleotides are TGTGCCAGCAGCTATGGGCCACGAAGGAGGCAAGAGACCCAGTACTTC.